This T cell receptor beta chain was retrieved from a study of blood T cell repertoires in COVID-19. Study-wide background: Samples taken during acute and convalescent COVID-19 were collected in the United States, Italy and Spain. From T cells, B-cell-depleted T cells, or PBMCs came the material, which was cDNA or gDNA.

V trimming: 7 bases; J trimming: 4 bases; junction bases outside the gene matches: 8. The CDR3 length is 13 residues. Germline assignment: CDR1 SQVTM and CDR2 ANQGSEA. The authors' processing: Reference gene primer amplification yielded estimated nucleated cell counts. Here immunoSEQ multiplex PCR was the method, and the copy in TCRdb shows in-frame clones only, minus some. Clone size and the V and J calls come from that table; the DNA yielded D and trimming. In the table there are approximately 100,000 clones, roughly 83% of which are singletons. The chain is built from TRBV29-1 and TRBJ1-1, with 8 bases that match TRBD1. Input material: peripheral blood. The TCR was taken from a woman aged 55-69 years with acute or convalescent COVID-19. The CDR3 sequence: CSGLQGGGTEAFF. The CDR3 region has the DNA TGCAGCGGCTTACAGGGGGGGGGCACTGAAGCTTTCTTT.